The source of this T cell receptor beta chain is a study of T cell responses to AZD1222 COVID-19 vaccine. Overall study: Investigators merged groups given second doses at roughly 4 or roughly 12 weeks.

Some clones are missing from TCRdb's copy, which holds only in-frame ones; the method was immunoSEQ multiplex PCR. In the table there are more than 150,000 clones, 92% of which are singletons. CDR1 and CDR2 from the germline V gene are SQVTM and ANQGSEA. The CDR3 runs to 12 residues. With regard to this clone: A junction boundary mismatches the germline segment, possibly from a read error.

The genes are TRBV29-1 and TRBJ2-2; 9 bases fit TRBD2. The material was peripheral blood, obtained on day 0 of AZD1222 vaccination. The clonotype originates from an adult in good health. CDR3 sequence: CVAGGYTGELFF. DNA of the CDR3: TGTGTGGCGGGAGGGTACACCGGGGAGCTGTTTTTT.